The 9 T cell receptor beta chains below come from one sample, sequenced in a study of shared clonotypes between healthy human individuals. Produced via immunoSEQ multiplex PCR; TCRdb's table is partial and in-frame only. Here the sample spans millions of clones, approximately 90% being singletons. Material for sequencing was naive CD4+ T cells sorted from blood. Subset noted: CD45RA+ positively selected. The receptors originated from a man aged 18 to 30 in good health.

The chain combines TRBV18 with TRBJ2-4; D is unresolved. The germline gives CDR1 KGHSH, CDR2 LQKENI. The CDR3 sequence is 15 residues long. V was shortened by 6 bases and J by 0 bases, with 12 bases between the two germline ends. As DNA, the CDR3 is TGTGCCAGCTCGACCGACTTACTAGCCAAAAACATTCAGTACTTC. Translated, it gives CASSTDLLAKNIQYF. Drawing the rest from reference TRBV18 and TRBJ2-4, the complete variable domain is NAGVMQNPRHLVRRRGQEARLRCSPMKGHSHVYWYRQLPEEGLKFMVYLQKENIIDESGMPKERFSAEFPKEGPSILRIQQVVRGDSAAYFCASSTDLLAKNIQYFGAGTRLSVL.

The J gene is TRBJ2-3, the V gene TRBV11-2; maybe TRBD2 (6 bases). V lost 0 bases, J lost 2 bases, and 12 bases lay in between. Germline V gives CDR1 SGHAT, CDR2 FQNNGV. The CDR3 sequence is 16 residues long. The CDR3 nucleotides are TGTGCCAGCAGCTTAGAACGGGGACTTGCCACAGATACGCAGTATTTT. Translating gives CASSLERGLATDTQYF.

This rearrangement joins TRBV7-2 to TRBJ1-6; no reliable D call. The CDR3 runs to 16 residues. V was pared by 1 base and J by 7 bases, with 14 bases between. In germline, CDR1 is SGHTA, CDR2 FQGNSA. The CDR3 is CASSLGQGVINSPLHF. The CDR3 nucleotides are TGTGCCAGCAGCTTAGGGCAAGGCGTTATAAATTCACCCCTCCACTTT.

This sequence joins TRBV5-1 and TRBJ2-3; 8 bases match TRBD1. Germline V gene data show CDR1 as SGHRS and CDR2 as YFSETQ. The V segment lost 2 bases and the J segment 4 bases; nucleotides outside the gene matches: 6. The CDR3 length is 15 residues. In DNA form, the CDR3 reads TGCGCCAGCAGCTTTGTCGACAGGGGCGCAGATACGCAGTATTTT. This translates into CASSFVDRGADTQYF.

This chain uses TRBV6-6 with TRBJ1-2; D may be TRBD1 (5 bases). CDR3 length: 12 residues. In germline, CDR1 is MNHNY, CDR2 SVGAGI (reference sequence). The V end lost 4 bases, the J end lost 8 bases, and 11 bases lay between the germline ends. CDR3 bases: TGTGCCAGCAGTTCCAGGGATCCAGGCTACACCTTC. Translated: CASSSRDPGYTF.

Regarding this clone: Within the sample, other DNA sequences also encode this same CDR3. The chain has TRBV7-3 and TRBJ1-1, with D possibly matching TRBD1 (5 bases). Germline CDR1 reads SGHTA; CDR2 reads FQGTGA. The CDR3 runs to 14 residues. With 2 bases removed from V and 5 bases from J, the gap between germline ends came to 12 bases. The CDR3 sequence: CASSLQGGGTEAFF. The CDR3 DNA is TGTGCCAGCAGCTTACAGGGAGGCGGGACTGAAGCTTTCTTT.

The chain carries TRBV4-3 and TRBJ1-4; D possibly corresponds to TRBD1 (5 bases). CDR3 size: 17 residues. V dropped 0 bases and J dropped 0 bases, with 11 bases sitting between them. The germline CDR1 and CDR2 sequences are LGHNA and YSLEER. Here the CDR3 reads CASSQEGGTATNEKLFF. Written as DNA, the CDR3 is TGCGCCAGCAGCCAAGAAGGAGGGACGGCAACTAATGAAAAACTGTTTTTT.

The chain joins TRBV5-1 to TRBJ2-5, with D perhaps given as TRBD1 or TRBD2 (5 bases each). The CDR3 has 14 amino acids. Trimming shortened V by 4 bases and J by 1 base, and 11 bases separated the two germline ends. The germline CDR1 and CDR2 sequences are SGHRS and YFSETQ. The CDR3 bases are TGCGCCAGCAGCCGGGACGGCTTCCAAGAGACCCAGTACTTC. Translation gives CASSRDGFQETQYF. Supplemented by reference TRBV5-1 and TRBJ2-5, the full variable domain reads KAGVTQTPRYLIKTRGQQVTLSCSPISGHRSVSWYQQTPGQGLQFLFEYFSETQRNKGNFPGRFSGRQFSNSRSEMNVSTLELGDSALYLCASSRDGFQETQYFGPGTRLLVL.

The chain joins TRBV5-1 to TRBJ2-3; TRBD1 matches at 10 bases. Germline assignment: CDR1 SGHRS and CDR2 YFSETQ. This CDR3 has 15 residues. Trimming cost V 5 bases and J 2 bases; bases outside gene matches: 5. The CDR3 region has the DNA TGCGCCAGCAGGTTCGGGACAGGGGTCACAGATACGCAGTATTTT. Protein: CASRFGTGVTDTQYF.